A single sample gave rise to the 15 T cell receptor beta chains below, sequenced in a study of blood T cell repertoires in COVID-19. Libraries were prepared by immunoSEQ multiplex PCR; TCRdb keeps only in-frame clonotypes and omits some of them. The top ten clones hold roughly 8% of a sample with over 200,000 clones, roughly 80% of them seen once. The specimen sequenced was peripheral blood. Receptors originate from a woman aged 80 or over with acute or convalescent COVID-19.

CDR3 DNA sequence: TGTGCCAGCGTCGAGGGACTAAGGTACAATGAGCAGTTCTTC. Its translation: CASVEGLRYNEQFF. The chain recombines TRBV28 with TRBJ2-1; 7 bases map to TRBD2. The CDR3 loop spans 14 amino acids. Germline CDR1 reads MDHEN; CDR2 reads SYDVKM. V shed 8 bases, J shed 4 bases, and the junction held 8 bases outside the gene matches.

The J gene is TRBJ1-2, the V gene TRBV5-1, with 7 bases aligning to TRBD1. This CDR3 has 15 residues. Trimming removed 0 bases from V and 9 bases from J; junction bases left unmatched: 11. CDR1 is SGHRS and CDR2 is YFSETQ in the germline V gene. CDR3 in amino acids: CASSLGPTGAESYTF. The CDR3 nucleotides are TGCGCCAGCAGCTTGGGCCCCACAGGGGCGGAAAGCTACACCTTC.

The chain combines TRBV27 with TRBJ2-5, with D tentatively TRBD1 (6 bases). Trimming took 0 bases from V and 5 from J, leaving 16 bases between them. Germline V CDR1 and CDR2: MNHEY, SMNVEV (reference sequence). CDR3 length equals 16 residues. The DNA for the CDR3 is TGTGCCAGCAGTTTATCGGGCAGGGGTGATTTGGAGACCCAGTACTTC. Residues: CASSLSGRGDLETQYF.

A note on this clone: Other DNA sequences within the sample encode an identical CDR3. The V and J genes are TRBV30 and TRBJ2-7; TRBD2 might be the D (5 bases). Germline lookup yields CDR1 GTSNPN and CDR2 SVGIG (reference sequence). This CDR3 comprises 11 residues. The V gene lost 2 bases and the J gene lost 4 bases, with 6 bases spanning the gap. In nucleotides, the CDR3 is TGTGCCTGGAGTCCGGGATACGAGCAGTACTTC. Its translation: CAWSPGYEQYF.

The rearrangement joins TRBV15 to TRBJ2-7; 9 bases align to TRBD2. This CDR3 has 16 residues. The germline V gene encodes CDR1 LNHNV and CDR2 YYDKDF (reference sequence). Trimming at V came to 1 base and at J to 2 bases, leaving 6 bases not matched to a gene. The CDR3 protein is CATSRGGSGSAYEQYF. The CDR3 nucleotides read TGTGCCACCAGCAGAGGTGGTAGCGGGAGCGCCTACGAGCAGTACTTC. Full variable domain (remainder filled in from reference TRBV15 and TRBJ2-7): DAMVIQNPRYQVTQFGKPVTLSCSQTLNHNVMYWYQQKSSQAPKLLFHYYDKDFNNEADTPDNFQSRRPNTSFCFLDIRSPGLGDTAMYLCATSRGGSGSAYEQYFGPGTRLTVT.

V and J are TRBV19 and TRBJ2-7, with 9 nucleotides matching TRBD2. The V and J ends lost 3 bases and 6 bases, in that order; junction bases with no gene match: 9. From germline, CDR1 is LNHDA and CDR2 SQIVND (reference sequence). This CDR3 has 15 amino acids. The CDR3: CASSIYSGRNLEQYF. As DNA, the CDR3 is TGTGCCAGTAGTATTTATAGCGGGAGAAACCTCGAGCAGTACTTC. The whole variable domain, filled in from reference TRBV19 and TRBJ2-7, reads DGGITQSPKYLFRKEGQNVTLSCEQNLNHDAMYWYRQDPGQGLRLIYYSQIVNDFQKGDIAEGYSVSREKKESFPLTVTSAQKNPTAFYLCASSIYSGRNLEQYFGPGTRLTVT.

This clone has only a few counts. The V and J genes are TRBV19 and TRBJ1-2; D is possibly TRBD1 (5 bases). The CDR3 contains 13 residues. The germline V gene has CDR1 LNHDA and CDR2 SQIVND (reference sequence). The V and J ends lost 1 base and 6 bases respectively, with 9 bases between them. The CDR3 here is CASSIGRENGYTF. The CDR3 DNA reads TGTGCCAGTAGTATAGGCAGGGAAAATGGCTACACCTTC.

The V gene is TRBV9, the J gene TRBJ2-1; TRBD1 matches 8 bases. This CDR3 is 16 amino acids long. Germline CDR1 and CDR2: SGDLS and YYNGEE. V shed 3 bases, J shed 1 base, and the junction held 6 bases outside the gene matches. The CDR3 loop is CASSGPGQASYNEQFF. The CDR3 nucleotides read TGTGCCAGCAGCGGACCGGGACAGGCTTCCTACAATGAGCAGTTCTTC. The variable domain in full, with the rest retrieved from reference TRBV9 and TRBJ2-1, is DSGVTQTPKHLITATGQRVTLRCSPRSGDLSVYWYQQSLDQGLQFLIQYYNGEERAKGNILERFSAQQFPDLHSELNLSSLELGDSALYFCASSGPGQASYNEQFFGPGTRLTVL.

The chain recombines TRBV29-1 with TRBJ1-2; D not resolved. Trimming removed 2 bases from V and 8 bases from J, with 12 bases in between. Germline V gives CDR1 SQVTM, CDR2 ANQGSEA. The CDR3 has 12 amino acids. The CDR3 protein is CSVEPQVDGYTF. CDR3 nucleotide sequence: TGCAGCGTTGAACCCCAGGTCGACGGCTACACCTTC.

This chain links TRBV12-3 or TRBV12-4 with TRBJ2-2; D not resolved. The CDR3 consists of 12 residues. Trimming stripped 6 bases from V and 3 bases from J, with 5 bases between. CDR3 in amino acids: CASSTDTGELFF. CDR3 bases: TGTGCCAGCAGCACAGACACCGGGGAGCTGTTTTTT.

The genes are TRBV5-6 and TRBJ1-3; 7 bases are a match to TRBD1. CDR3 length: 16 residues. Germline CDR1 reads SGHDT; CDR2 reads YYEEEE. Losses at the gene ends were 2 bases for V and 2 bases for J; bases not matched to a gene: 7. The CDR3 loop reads CASSFGTADTGNTIYF. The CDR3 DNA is TGTGCCAGCAGCTTCGGGACAGCCGACACTGGAAACACCATATATTTT. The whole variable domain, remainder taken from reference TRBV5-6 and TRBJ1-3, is DAGVTQSPTHLIKTRGQQVTLRCSPKSGHDTVSWYQQALGQGPQFIFQYYEEEERQRGNFPDRFSGHQFPNYSSELNVNALLLGDSALYLCASSFGTADTGNTIYFGEGSWLTVV.

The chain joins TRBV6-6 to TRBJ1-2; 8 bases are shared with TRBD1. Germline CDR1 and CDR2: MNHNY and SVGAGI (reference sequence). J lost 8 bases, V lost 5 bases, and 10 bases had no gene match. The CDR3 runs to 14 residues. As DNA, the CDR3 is TGTGCCAGCAGTCAGGGACAGGATTGGATCGGCTACACCTTC. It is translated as CASSQGQDWIGYTF.

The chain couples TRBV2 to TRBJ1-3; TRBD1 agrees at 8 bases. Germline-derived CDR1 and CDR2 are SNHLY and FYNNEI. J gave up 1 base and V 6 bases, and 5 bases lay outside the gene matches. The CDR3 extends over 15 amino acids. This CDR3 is CASSGQGASGNTIYF. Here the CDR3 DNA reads TGTGCCAGCAGCGGGCAGGGGGCATCTGGAAACACCATATATTTT.

The CDR3, as DNA: TGTGCCAGCAGTGGGACAGGGCCTTCCTACGAGCAGTACTTC. Its protein product is CASSGTGPSYEQYF. The genes are TRBV2 and TRBJ2-7; TRBD1 matches at 8 bases. Per germline, CDR1 SNHLY and CDR2 FYNNEI. Trimming removed 4 bases from V and 1 base from J; junction bases left unmatched: 3. The CDR3 is 14 amino acids.

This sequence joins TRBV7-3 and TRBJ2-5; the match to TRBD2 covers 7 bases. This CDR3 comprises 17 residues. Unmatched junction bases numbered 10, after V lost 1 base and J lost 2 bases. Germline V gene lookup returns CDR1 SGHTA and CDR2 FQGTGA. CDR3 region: CASSLNPPGGGQETQYF. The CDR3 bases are TGTGCCAGCAGCTTAAACCCTCCGGGAGGAGGGCAAGAGACCCAGTACTTC.